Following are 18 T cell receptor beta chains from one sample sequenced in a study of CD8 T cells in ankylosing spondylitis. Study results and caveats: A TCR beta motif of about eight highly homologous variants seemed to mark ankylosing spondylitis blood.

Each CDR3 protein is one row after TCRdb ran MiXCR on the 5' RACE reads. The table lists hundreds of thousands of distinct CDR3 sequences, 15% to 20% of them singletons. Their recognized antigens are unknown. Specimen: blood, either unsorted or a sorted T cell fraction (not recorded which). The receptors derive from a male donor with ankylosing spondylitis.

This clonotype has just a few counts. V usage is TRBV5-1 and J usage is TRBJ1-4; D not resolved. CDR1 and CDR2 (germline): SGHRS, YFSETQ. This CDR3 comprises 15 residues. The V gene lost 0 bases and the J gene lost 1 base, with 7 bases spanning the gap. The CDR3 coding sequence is TGCGCCAGCAGCTTGGATCCGGGAACTAATGAAAAACTGTTTTTT. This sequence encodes CASSLDPGTNEKLFF.

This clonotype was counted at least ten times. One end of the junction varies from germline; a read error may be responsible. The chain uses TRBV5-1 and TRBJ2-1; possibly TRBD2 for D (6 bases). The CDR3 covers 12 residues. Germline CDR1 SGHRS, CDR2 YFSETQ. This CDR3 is CASSLEGVEQFF. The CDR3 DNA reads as TGTGCCAGCAGCTTGGAGGGAGTCGAGCAGTTCTTC.

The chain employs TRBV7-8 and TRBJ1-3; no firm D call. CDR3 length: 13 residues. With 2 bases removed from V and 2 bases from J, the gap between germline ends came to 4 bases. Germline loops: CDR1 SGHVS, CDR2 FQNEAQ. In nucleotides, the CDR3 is TGTGCCAGCAGCTTATGGCCTGGAAACACCATATATTTT. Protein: CASSLWPGNTIYF.

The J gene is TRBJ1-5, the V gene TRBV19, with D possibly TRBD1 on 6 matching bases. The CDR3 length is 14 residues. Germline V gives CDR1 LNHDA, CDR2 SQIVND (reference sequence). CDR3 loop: CASLRRGSNQPQHF. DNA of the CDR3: TGTGCTAGCTTGAGAAGGGGGAGCAATCAGCCCCAGCATTTT.

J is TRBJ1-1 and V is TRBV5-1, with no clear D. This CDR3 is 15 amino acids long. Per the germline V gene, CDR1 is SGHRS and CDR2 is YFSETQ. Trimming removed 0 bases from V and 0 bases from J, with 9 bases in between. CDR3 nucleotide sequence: TGCGCCAGCAGCTTGGAGGTCGGTTTGAACACTGAAGCTTTCTTT. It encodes CASSLEVGLNTEAFF.

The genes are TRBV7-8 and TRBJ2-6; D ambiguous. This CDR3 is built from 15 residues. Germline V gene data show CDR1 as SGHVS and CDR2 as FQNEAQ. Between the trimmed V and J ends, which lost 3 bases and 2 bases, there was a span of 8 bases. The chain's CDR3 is CASSLQGTGANVLTF. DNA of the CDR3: TGTGCCAGCAGCTTGCAAGGGACTGGGGCCAACGTCCTGACTTTC.

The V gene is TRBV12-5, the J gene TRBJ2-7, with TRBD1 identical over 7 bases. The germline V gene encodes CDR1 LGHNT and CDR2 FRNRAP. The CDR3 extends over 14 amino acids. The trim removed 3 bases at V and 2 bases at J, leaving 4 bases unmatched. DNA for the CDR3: TGTGCTAGTGGTTTTGGGCAGGGGGCCTACGAGCAGTACTTC. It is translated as CASGFGQGAYEQYF.

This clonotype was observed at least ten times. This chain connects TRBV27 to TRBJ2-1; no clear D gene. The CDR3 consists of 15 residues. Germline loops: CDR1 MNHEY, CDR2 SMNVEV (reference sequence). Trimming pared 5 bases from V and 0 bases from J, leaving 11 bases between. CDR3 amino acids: CASSPREGSYNEQFF. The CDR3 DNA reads TGTGCCAGCAGTCCCCGAGAAGGCTCCTACAATGAGCAGTTCTTC.

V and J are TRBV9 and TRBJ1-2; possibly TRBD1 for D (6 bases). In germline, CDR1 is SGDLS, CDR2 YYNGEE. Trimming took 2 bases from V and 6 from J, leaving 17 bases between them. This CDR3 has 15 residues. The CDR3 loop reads CASSVEARGGDGYTF. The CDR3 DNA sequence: TGTGCCAGCAGCGTGGAGGCGAGGGGGGGCGATGGCTACACCTTC.

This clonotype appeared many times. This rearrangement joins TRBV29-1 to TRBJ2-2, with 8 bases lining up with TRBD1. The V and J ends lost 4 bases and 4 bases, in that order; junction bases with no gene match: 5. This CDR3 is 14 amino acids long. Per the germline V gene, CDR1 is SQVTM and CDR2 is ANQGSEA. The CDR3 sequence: CSVVQGAGTGELFF. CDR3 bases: TGCAGCGTTGTTCAGGGGGCGGGCACCGGGGAGCTGTTTTTT.

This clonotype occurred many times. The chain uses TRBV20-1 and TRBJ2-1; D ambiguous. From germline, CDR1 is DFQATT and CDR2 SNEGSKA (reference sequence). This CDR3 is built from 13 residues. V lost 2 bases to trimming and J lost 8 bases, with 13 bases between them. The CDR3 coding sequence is TGCAGTGCTAGACACCCCACGTACGATGAGCAGTTCTTC. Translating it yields CSARHPTYDEQFF.

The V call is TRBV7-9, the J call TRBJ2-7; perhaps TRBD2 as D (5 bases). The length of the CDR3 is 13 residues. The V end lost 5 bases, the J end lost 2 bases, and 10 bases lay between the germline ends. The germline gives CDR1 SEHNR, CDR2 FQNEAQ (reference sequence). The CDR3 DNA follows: TGTGCCAGCAGCGCCGGACTCGCCTACGAGCAGTACTTC. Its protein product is CASSAGLAYEQYF.

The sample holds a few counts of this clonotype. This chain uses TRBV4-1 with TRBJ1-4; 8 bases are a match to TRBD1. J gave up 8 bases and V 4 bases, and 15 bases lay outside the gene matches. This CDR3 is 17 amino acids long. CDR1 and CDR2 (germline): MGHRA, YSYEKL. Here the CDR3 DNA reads TGCGCCAGCAGCCCTACGAAAGGACAGGGAAGGGAGGAAAAACTGTTTTTT. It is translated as CASSPTKGQGREEKLFF.

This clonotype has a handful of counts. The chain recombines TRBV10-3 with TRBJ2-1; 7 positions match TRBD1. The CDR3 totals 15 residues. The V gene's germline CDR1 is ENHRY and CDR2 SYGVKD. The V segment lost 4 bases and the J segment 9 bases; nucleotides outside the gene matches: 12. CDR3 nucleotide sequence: TGTGCCATCAGTGGGGGCCTAGAGGGGGCTGGTGAGCAGTTCTTC. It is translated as CAISGGLEGAGEQFF.

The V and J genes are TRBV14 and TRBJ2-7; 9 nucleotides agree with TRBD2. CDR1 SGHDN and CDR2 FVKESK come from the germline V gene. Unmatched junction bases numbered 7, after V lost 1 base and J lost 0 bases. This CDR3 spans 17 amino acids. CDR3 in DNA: TGTGCCAGCAGCCAAGGGCTAGCGGGGACTAACTCCTACGAGCAGTACTTC. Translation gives CASSQGLAGTNSYEQYF.

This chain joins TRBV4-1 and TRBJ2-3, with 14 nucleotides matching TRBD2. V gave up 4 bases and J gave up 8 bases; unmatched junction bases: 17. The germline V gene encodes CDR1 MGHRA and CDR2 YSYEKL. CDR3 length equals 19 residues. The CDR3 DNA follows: TGCGCCAGCAGCCGCCTAGCTGGACTAGCGGGAGGTGACGACGGTACGCAGTATTTT. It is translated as CASSRLAGLAGGDDGTQYF.

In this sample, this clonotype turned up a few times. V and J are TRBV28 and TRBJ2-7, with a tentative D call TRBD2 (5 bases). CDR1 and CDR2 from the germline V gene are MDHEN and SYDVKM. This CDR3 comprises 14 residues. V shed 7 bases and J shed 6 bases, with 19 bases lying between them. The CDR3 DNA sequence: TGTGCCAGCACTGTCGCCGGGGAAGACCTCGAGCAGTACTTC. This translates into CASTVAGEDLEQYF.

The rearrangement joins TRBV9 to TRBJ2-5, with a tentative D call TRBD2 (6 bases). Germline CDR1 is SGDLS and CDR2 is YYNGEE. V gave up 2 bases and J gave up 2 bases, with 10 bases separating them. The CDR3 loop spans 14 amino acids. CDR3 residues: CASSVSGLQETQYF. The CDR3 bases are TGTGCCAGCAGCGTGTCGGGACTGCAAGAGACCCAGTACTTC.